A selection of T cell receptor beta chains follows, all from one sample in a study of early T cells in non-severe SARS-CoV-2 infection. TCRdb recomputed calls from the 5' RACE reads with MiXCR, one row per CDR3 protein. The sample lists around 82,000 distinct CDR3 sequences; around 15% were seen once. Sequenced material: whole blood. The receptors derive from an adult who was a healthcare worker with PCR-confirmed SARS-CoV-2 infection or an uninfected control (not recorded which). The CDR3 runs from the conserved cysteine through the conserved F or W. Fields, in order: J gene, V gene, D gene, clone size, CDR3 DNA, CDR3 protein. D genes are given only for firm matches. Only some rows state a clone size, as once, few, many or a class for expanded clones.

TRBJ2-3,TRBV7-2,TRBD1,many,TGTGCCAGCAGCGACCAATGGAGCAGGACAGGAACAGATACGCAGTATTTT,CASSDQWSRTGTDTQYF
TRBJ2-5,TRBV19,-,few,TGTGCCAGCAGGGGCAGGAGCAATCAAGAGACCCAGTACTTC,CASRGRSNQETQYF
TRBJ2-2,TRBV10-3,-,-,TGTGCCATCAGTGAAAACACCGGGGAGCTGTTTTTT,CAISENTGELFF
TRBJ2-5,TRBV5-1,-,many,TGCGCCAGCAGCTTAGGGACGGGAGAGACCCAGTACTTC,CASSLGTGETQYF
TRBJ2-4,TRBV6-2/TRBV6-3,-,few,TGTGCCAGCAGTACCGTTACTTTGCTACAGGGTCCGAAAAACATTCAGTACTTC,CASSTVTLLQGPKNIQYF
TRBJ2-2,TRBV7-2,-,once,TGTGCCAGCAGCTTAATGCCGAACACCGGGGAGCTGTTTTTT,CASSLMPNTGELFF
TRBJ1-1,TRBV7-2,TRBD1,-,TGTGCCAGCAGATCCGGGACAGGCTACACTGAAGCTTTCTTT,CASRSGTGYTEAFF
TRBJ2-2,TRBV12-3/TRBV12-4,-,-,TGTGCCAGCAGTACCGGGACGGCAAACACCGGGGAGCTGTTTTTT,CASSTGTANTGELFF
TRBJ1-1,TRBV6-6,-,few,TGTGCCAGCCGGCAGGCGAACACTGAAGCTTTCTTT,CASRQANTEAFF
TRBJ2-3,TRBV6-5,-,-,TGTGCCAGCAGTTTCCGGGACGTATCCACAGATACGCAGTATTTT,CASSFRDVSTDTQYF
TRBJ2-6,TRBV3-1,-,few,TGTGCCAGCAGCCAAGATCAACGAGGGGCTGGGGCCAACGTCCTGACTTTC,CASSQDQRGAGANVLTF
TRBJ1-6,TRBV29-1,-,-,TGCAGCGTTGGGGCAGCTCACGGTTCACCCCTCCACTTT,CSVGAAHGSPLHF
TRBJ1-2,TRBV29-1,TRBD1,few,TGCAGCGTTGAGACAGGGAGAGACTATGGCTACACCTTC,CSVETGRDYGYTF
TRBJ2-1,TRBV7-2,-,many,TGTGCCAGCAGCTCGTATTACAATGAGCAGTTCTTC,CASSSYYNEQFF
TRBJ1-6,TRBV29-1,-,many,TGCAGCGTTGGGTATTTTGAGAATTCACCCCTCCACTTT,CSVGYFENSPLHF
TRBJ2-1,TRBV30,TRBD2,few,TGTGCCTGGAGTGTAATGGGACTAGTTGTGAGAAACAATGAGCAGTTCTTC,CAWSVMGLVVRNNEQFF
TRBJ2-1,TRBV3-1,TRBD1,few,TGTGCCAGCAGCCACGGGACAGCCCCCTACAATGAGCAGTTCTTC,CASSHGTAPYNEQFF
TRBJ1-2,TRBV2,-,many,TGTGCCAGCAGCCAGGGAGATGGCTACACCTTC,CASSQGDGYTF
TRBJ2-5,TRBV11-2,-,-,TGTGCCAGCAGCGGTAACCGGACTAAACAAGAGACCCAGTACTTC,CASSGNRTKQETQYF
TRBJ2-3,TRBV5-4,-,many,TGTGCCAGCAGCCTAGACAGAGATACGCAGTATTTT,CASSLDRDTQYF
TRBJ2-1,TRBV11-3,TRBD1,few,TGTGCCAGCAGCTCGGTATCCGGGACAGTCTCAAGCTCCTACAATGAGCAGTTCTTC,CASSSVSGTVSSSYNEQFF
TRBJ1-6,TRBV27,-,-,TGTGCCAGCAGTTTTACAAGGAATAATTCACCCCTCCACTTT,CASSFTRNNSPLHF
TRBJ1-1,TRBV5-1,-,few,TGCGCCAGCAGCTTGGCGTGGACGAACCCTGAAGCTTTCTTT,CASSLAWTNPEAFF
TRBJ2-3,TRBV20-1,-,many,TGCAGTGCTAGACAGGGGATCGCAGATACGCAGTATTTT,CSARQGIADTQYF
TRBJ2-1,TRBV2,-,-,TGTGCCAGCAGCGGCCCGGAAGGATCGGGGGCGTTTCTCTACAATGAGCAGTTCTTC,CASSGPEGSGAFLYNEQFF
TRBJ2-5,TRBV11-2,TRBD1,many,TGTGCCAGCACCGGACAGGGGCAAGAGACCCAGTACTTC,CASTGQGQETQYF
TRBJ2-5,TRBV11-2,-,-,TGTGCCAGCAGCTTATCTCGTCAAGAGACCCAGTACTTC,CASSLSRQETQYF
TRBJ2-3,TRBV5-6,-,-,TGTGCCAGCAGCTTGAATTTGGGCACAGATACGCAGTATTTT,CASSLNLGTDTQYF
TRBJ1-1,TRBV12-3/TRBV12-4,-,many,TGTGCCAGCAGTTCTTATCGTGCGGGGTGGCAGGGCACTGAAGCTTTCTTT,CASSSYRAGWQGTEAFF
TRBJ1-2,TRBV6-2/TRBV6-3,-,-,TGTGCCAGCAGTTATTCGTCAGCTTATGGCTACACCTTC,CASSYSSAYGYTF
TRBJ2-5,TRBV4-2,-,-,TGTGCCAGCAGCCCGGCGAGGGGAGAGCAGGAGACCCAGTACTTC,CASSPARGEQETQYF
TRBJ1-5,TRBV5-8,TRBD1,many,TGTGCCAGCAGCTTGATTGGACAGGGGGCTGGCAATCAGCCCCAGCATTTT,CASSLIGQGAGNQPQHF
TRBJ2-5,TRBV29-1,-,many,TGCAGCGCAATTAGGGGGTCCGAGACCCAGTACTTC,CSAIRGSETQYF
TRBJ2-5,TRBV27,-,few,TGTGCCAGCAGTTCACCCCAAACGACAGGTTCACAAGAGACCCAGTACTTC,CASSSPQTTGSQETQYF
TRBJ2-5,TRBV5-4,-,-,TGTGCCAGCAGCAGTCGGGACGGACAAGAGACCCAGTACTTC,CASSSRDGQETQYF
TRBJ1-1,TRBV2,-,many,TGTGCCAGCAAAAACCCCGAGGACACTGAAGCTTTCTTT,CASKNPEDTEAFF
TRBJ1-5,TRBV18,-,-,TGTGCCAGCTCTGGCGCGGATAGCAATCAGCCCCAGCATTTT,CASSGADSNQPQHF
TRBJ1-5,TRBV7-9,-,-,TGTGCCAGCAGCTTGGACAATCAGCCCCAGCATTTT,CASSLDNQPQHF
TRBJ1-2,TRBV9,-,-,TGTGCCAGCAGCTACACTCAAGGGGACTATGGCTACACCTTC,CASSYTQGDYGYTF
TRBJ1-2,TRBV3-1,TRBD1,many,TGTGCCAGCAGCCGCCGGGACAGGGGTGTAGGCTATGGCTACACCTTC,CASSRRDRGVGYGYTF
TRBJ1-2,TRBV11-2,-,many,TGTGCCAGCAGCCTTCAAGGGGGAGACGGCTACACCTTC,CASSLQGGDGYTF
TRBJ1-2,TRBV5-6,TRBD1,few,TGTGCCAGCAGCTTGTACAGGGGGCGCGATGGCTACACCTTC,CASSLYRGRDGYTF
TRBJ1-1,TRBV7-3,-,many,TGTGCCAGCAGCCCCGGGACGGGAATGAACACTGAAGCTTTCTTT,CASSPGTGMNTEAFF
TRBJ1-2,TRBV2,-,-,TGTGCCAGCAGTGAAGTAGAGCTACGGGGCTACACCTTC,CASSEVELRGYTF
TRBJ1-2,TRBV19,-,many,TGTGCCAGTAGTGTTCCCGGAGGCACGAGCTACACCTTC,CASSVPGGTSYTF